This T cell receptor (beta chain) was retrieved from a study of tumor-infiltrating lymphocytes in glioblastoma multiforme. TCRB libraries came from RNA via three nested multiplex PCR rounds. Input was 0.4 to 0.55 ug total RNA, reverse-transcribed with a C-beta primer. TCRdb re-called the multiplex PCR reads with MiXCR, one entry per CDR3 protein. The sample lists 15,000 to 25,000 distinct CDR3 sequences, approximately 70% occurring once. Germline V gene lookup returns CDR1 SQVTM and CDR2 ANQGSEA. The CDR3 is made up of 11 amino acids. Unmatched junction bases numbered 5, after V lost 7 bases and J lost 6 bases. This clonotype has a single count.

Sequenced input: peripheral blood. The genes are TRBV29-1 and TRBJ2-7, with 8 bases fitting TRBD1. This receptor was identified in a male donor with glioblastoma. The CDR3 DNA follows: TGCAGCGGAGGACAGGGAGGCGAGCAGTACTTC. Its protein product is CSGGQGGEQYF.